A single T cell receptor (beta chain) is shown here with its context. Antigen: not known. These data come from a study of regulatory T cells in long-lasting Graves disease. About the study: Graves' disease counted as persistent after over 5 years of antithyroid drugs with positive TSH receptor antibodies. Overall study results and limits: Segments TRBV28, TRBJ1-2 and TRBJ2-5 showed preferential usage in persistent disease.

This sample's time point: persistent/refractory GD, antithyroid drugs over 5 years with positive TRAb. PBMC RNA was the source of the TCR library. Guidelines of the American Thyroid Association were used to diagnose Graves' disease. Peripheral blood, at nine milliliters, went into EDTA tubes. To make TCR beta libraries, researchers used iRepertoire HTBI primers and Arm-PCR of CDR3 regions. TCRdb itself ran the multiplex PCR reads through MiXCR, one entry per CDR3 protein. The sample lists hundreds of thousands of distinct CDR3 sequences, more than 20% occurring once. Trimming removed 1 base at V and 4 bases at J, with 13 bases between. Germline CDR1 is SEHNR and CDR2 is FQNEAQ (reference sequence). This CDR3 contains 15 residues.

This clonotype was sampled from a female donor with Graves disease. This chain connects TRBV7-9 to TRBJ1-2; D not resolved. The source was peripheral blood mononuclear cells (PBMCs), collected when the disease was refractory, from a patient treated with antithyroid drugs. The CDR3, as DNA: TGTGCCAGCAGCTTAGACGGCAGGCCGGCCTATGGCTACACCTTC. Translated, it gives CASSLDGRPAYGYTF.